This section outlines one T cell receptor (beta chain) sequence together with its context. The target antigen is unknown. PCR was performed using 60 Vbeta and 13 Jbeta primers. The protocol was immunoSEQ multiplex PCR, while the TCRdb copy is restricted to in-frame clones and leaves out a portion. The table has roughly 160,000 clones, around 74% seen once; the top ten hold less than 3%. Deletions cut 0 bases from V and 0 bases from J, with 6 bases between. CDR3 length: 14 residues. Germline assignment: CDR1 MNHEY and CDR2 SVGAGI. The data were obtained in a study of cytomegalovirus exposure and HLA in healthy donors. Findings of the study overall: A later analysis reportedly found that, within productive TCRs, an Asian-associated ancestry cluster had fewer N-insertions than the mean observed across the roughly 610 donors.

The V and J genes are TRBV6-5 and TRBJ2-7, with TRBD2 as a possible D gene (5 bases). The sequenced sample consisted of PBMCs. The sequence was collected from a female donor in good health and CMV-seronegative. CDR3 amino acids: CASSYSGDSYEQYF. The DNA of the CDR3 is TGTGCCAGCAGTTACTCCGGGGACTCCTACGAGCAGTACTTC.